Sequencing of this T cell receptor beta chain was carried out in a study of T-cell reconstitution after alpha-beta-depleted transplantation in children. The CDR3 spans 16 residues. The V end lost 8 bases, the J end lost 0 bases, and 20 bases lay between the germline ends. A TCRbeta library incorporating unique molecular identifiers was prepared. Each CDR3 protein gets one entry after TCRdb re-called the PCR reads with MiXCR. The sample holds more than 400,000 distinct CDR3 sequences, roughly an eighth seen once. Many counts were recorded for this clonotype. Its antigen is not known. Study outcomes and limitations: Reportedly, alpha-beta T cells present about two months post-transplant originated from several hundred expanded clones of graft origin. It was surviving recipient T cells and thymic progenitors that gave some patients high TCRbeta diversity at day 60. The main origin of T-cell counts and diversity one year after transplant was newly produced T cells.

The source material was PBMCs, mostly from graft donor cells, sampled 180 days after TCRalphabeta/CD19-depleted stem cell transplant. The sequence was obtained from a female patient aged 2 to 10 who had a stem cell transplant for aplastic anemia, so the T cells may come from the graft donor. The chain uses TRBV12-3 or TRBV12-4 and TRBJ2-7; maybe TRBD2 (7 bases). As DNA, the CDR3 is TGTGCCAGCGCGACCATAGCGCGGGGGCCCTCCTACGAGCAGTACTTC. Translated: CASATIARGPSYEQYF.